This T cell receptor (beta chain) was observed in a study of blood T cell dynamics during melanoma immunotherapy (dated by TCRdb to the early 2020s). Regarding the study in general: Patients with metastatic melanoma were treated with first-line pembrolizumab or nivolumab plus ipilimumab as standard of care in the United Kingdom. To identify early correlates of response, the study profiled peripheral T cell receptor repertoires in patients with metastatic melanoma before and after one cycle of checkpoint inhibitor therapy. A training cohort was formed from consecutive patients, and a further independent group of patients from the same centre was pooled into an external validation set.

For CDR1 and CDR2, the germline V gene (reference sequence) lists MNHEY and SMNVEV. Cut back by 6 bases and 5 bases, the V and J ends lie 28 bases apart. From the cysteine up to the phenylalanine, the CDR3 has a length of 19 residues. Only the CDR3 DNA stays, 57 bases, in frame from base 1. General findings and caveats noted by the study authors: Whether the T cell clones behind the repertoire changes were melanoma-specific or instead reflected general immune activation was something the study could not determine. A bifurcated reorganization of the PBMC repertoire at W3, with increased clonality or increased diversity, was observed in patients who later achieved disease control, unlike in progressors. The relatively small sample size was acknowledged as potentially limiting generalization of the results.

A fixed 350 ng of DNA was loaded for every bulk PBMC sample. The immunoSEQ TCRb Assay kit was used according to manufacturer instructions to amplify TCR beta CDR3 sequences from genomic DNA. The KAPA Library Quantification Kit for Illumina platforms was used to quantify pooled libraries by qPCR. Sequencing of the pooled libraries was done on an Illumina NextSeq 500, with clustering at about 0.6-1.1 pM. The authors processed their data as follows. TCR data were analyzed using immunoSEQ ANALYZER and the R LymphoSeq package. A rearrangement efficiency score was calculated as productive divided by the sum of productive and non-productive CDR3 sequences. Clonality was assessed using the Gini coefficient and diversity using the Renyi index at alpha=1, with pairwise comparisons between timepoints within each patient. In LymphoSeq, clonal relatedness was computed with an edit distance of 3 and repertoire similarity was computed with the Bhattacharyya coefficient. To classify response, a linear discriminant analysis based on week-3 changes in clonality and diversity was built using the R MASS and caret packages. The table comes from immuneACCESS by way of TCRdb, which keeps in-frame sequences with V and J called. Part of the clones is missing from these tables; in studies checked, under half for an unresolved V gene and the rest for unknown reasons. D and trimming come from the DNA, and the V and J calls and clone size come from that table. A total of about 4,900 clones appear in this sample, around nine tenths of them only once. About 30% of the sample goes to the ten largest clones.

A note on this clone: Its target antigen remains unknown. The input lacks base qualities; no much larger clone sits a single base away.

Per the publication, the time point label means: week 3, after first cycle of checkpoint inhibitor. Blood samples were taken before treatment (T0) and at week 3 (W3), following the first cycle of checkpoint blockade. Except for a couple of patients with rapid clinical progression, response was assessed 12 weeks after the first infusion by RECIST 1.1; disease control meant complete response, partial response or stable disease. Patients with prior systemic cancer treatment, concomitant immunosuppressant therapy or synchronous other active malignancies were excluded. Both bulk PBMC and plasma cell-free DNA were sequenced for TCR beta so that circulating cells and T cell turnover could be tracked. PBMC were isolated from blood with Lymphoprep and SepMate tubes, followed by red cell lysis. DNA from PBMC and sorted T cell subsets was extracted with QIAamp DNA Blood Mini kits.

The specimen comprised blood, sampled from a patient treated with checkpoint blockade. The sequence is built from TRBV27 and TRBJ2-2, with a weak D call of TRBD2 (8 bases match). The clonotype originates from a human donor with melanoma. The sequence in DNA is TGTGCCAGCAGACCGTTAGGAGCGGGAGCAGGGGGGGCGACCGGGGAGCTGTTTTTT. Its coded protein is CASRPLGAGAGGATGELFF.